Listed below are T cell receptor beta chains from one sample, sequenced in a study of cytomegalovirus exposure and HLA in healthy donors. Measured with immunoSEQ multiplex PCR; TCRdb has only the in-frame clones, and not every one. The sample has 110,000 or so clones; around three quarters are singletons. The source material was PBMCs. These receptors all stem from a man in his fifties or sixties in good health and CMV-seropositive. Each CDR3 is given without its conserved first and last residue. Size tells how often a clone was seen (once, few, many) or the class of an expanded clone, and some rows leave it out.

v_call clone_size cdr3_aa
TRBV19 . ASSMGGASYNSPLH
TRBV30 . AWSVQGSPLH
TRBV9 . ASSVSGGGVGEEQY
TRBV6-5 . ASSPGGGGQPQH
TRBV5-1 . ASSFNTGQGAKETQY
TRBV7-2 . ASSLDTGLGSREQY
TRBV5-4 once ASRRGQGETEAF
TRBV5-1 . ASSLDRSSYNEQF
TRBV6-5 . ASSFGGEAF
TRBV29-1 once SVGTGDTQY
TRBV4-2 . ASSLSGTSLPGELF
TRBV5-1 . ASSPVAGQGNSPLH
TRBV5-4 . ASSLESSGRSEQY
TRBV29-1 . SVELLAGFNEQF
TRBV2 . ASSETGLYEQY
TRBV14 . ASSQRTSNTEAF
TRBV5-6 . ASSLTGGAGELF
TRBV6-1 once ASSTLGHTNSPLH
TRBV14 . ASSTGWETQY
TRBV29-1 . SVTSDRGYGYT
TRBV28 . ASRRGGYEQY
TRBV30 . AWSGGKSYEQY
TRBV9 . ASSPGTSGGVPETQY
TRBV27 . ASSSSPSTGEAYGYT
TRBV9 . ASSSTGMTQY
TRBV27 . ASSPDRISGNTIY
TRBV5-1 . ASREEGRSYEQY
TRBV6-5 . ASSATSGNTEAF
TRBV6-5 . ASSYRSGTYEQY
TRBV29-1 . SVEDQTGTKSYEQY
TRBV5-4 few ASNLLGEVEDTQY
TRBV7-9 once ASSPPRGTNYGYT
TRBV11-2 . ASSLDYVTPEAF
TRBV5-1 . ASSAGPRTGLAMADTQY
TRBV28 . ASSLTTPGTGLKISYEQY
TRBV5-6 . ASRNVGAGETQY
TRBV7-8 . ASSLDIAGGDYNEQF
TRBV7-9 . ASSFSGREKGETQY
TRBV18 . ASSLKGDRGGQPQH
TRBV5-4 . ASSGRTGAAGYT
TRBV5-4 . ASSSRAGSLSLRGEQY
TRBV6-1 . ASSETGQVSPLH
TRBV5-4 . ASSMFGVNTEAF
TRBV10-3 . AIRAGENTGELF
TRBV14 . ASSQVGTGGYNEQF